Described below is a single T cell receptor beta chain sequence and its context. Its cognate antigen has yet to be identified. No much larger clonotype is one base removed from it; base qualities were not supplied. TCRbeta CDR3 regions were immunosequenced from genomic DNA with the immunoSEQ Assay. Genomic DNA was amplified by bias-controlled multiplex PCR before high-throughput sequencing. Processing in the source paper ran as follows. To quantify the absolute abundance of each unique TCRbeta CDR3 region, the sequences were collapsed and filtered. Clonality, defined as 1 minus Pielou's evenness, was calculated using only productive rearrangements. Tumor T-cell fraction was calculated by normalizing TCRbeta template counts to usable DNA, which was estimated from several housekeeping genes. A previously published method was used to identify clones whose frequencies were significantly greater in on-treatment samples than in baseline samples. The table was pulled from immuneACCESS by TCRdb, which kept in-frame rearrangements only. Such tables lose some clones; where checked, under half of the loss comes from unresolved V genes, and the rest has no known cause. Clonal size and the V and J genes are those of that table, whereas D and trimming came from the DNA. The sample yields about 21,000 clones; around 27% were counted once. The ten largest account for 6.7% of the sample.

This sample is part of a study of sequential checkpoint blockade in melanoma (dated by TCRdb to between 2018 and 2021). At the level of the whole study: Patients were assigned by 1:1 randomization to either first-line nivolumab followed by ipilimumab (arm A) or ipilimumab followed by nivolumab (arm B). Over 20 patients had matched tumor biopsies taken before treatment and at week 13, after single-agent nivolumab (arm A) or ipilimumab (arm B). DNA from about 90 melanoma tumor samples collected before treatment underwent TCRbeta immunosequencing. Maintenance nivolumab came after each of the two trial sequences. The same lesion was the source of approximately 86% of the matched pre- and post-treatment tumor biopsy pairs.

The investigation overall reported the following: Patients whose tumor T-cell fraction and clonality increased by week 13 were about 30 times more likely to achieve clinical benefit. PD-L1 staining and CD8+ T-cell counts correlated with tumor T-cell fraction and clonality, whereas mutational load did not. Small sample sizes and reduced statistical power limited the analyses of tumor T-cell fraction within each arm. Larger, independent patient cohorts are needed to validate the response-prediction model that combines TCR metrics and mutation burden. In the nivolumab-first arm (arm A), pretreatment tumor TIL clonality was associated with response (P = .04).

The treatment or condition label, read with the paper, signifies: randomized to nivolumab then ipilimumab (arm A) or the reverse (arm B). None of the trial patients had been given prior DNA-damaging chemotherapy. The samples were obtained from melanoma patients enrolled in CheckMate 064, an open-label, randomized phase II trial testing sequential checkpoint blockade. Genomic DNA from formalin-fixed paraffin-embedded (FFPE) tissue samples was used for tumor TCR sequencing. The CDR3 holds 13 amino acids from the cysteine to the phenylalanine. Only the CDR3 DNA is retained, 39 bases long and in frame from the first base. The germline V gene specifies MNHGY as CDR1 and SAAAGT as CDR2. The trim is 6 bases for V and 8 bases for J, with a gap of 16 bases between the germline ends.

The sequence derives from a human donor with melanoma. This chain is built from TRBV6-8 and TRBJ1-1, with the D gene not clear enough to name. The source was tumor tissue (inferred from file names), collected from a patient given nivolumab and ipilimumab in sequence. CDR3 reads: CASRPYEGLEAFF. The base sequence is TGTGCCAGCAGGCCCTACGAGGGTCTCGAAGCTTTCTTT.